The clone carrying this T cell receptor (beta chain) occurred many times. This sample was taken from a study of naive and memory T cell subsets. Four PCR rounds used nested alpha and beta constant region primers plus the SP2 primer. TCRdb re-derived calls from the 5' RACE reads in MiXCR, one entry per CDR3 protein. The table includes 45,000 to 55,000 distinct CDR3 sequences, over 3.5% detected once. The library had UMIs added by 3' ligation of an oligonucleotide to TCR cDNA. The germline V gene has CDR1 SGHVS and CDR2 FQNEAQ. The CDR3 has 16 amino acids. Trimming shortened V by 5 bases and J by 2 bases, and 19 bases separated the two germline ends.

This sequence joins TRBV7-8 and TRBJ2-7, with D possibly TRBD2 on 5 matching bases. This receptor was obtained from a female donor in good health. For the CDR3, the DNA is TGTGCCAGCAGCGTATTCCTTGGGAGTCCCGCCTACGAGCAGTACTTC. Residues: CASSVFLGSPAYEQYF.